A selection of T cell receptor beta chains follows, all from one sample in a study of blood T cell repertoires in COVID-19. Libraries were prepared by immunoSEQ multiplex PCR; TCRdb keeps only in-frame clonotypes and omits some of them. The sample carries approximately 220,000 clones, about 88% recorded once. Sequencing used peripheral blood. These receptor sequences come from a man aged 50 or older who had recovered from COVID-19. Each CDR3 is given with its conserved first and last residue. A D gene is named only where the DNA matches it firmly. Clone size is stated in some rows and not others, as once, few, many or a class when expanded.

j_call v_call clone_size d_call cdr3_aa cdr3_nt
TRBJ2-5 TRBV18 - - CASSSDTQETQYF TGTGCCAGCTCATCGGACACTCAAGAGACCCAGTACTTC
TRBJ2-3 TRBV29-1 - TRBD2 CSVGDWGGNTQYF TGCAGCGTTGGGGACTGGGGAGGGAATACGCAGTATTTT
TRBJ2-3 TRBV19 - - CASTDPDRNTDTQYF TGTGCCAGTACCGACCCCGACAGGAACACAGATACGCAGTATTTT
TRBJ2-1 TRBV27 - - CASSPTGDEQFF TGTGCCAGCAGTCCCACGGGGGATGAGCAGTTCTTC
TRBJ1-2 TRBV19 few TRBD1 CASNPGGGFRRYTF TGTGCCAGTAATCCAGGGGGCGGTTTCAGGCGCTACACCTTC
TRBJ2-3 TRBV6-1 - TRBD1 CASSGPGGKVVDTQYF TGTGCCAGCAGTGGGCCAGGGGGCAAGGTCGTAGATACGCAGTATTTT
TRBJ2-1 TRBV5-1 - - CASSRSNEQFF TGCGCCAGCAGCCGGTCCAATGAGCAGTTCTTC
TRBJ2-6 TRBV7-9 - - CASSWGAGANVLTF TGTGCCAGCAGCTGGGGGGCTGGGGCCAACGTCCTGACTTTC
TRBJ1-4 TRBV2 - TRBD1 CASRGQPATNEKLFF TGTGCCAGCAGGGGACAGCCTGCAACTAATGAAAAACTGTTTTTT
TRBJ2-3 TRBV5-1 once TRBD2 CASSLASGGSTDTQYF TGCGCCAGCAGCTTGGCTAGCGGAGGGAGCACAGATACGCAGTATTTT
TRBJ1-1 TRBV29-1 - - CSVGAGETEAFF TGCAGCGTGGGGGCAGGGGAGACTGAAGCTTTCTTT
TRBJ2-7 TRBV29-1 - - CSVSGQGTYEQYF TGCAGCGTTTCAGGTCAGGGGACCTACGAGCAGTACTTC
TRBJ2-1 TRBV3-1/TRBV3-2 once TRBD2 CASSPKASGRNEQFF TGTGCCAGCAGCCCCAAGGCGAGCGGGAGAAATGAGCAGTTCTTC
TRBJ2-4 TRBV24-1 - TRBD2 CATSEGGLAGKNIQYF TGTGCCACCAGTGAGGGTGGACTAGCGGGAAAAAACATTCAGTACTTC
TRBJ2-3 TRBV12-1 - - CASSPLGPIGVDTQYF TGTGCCAGCAGCCCCCTAGGGCCCATAGGGGTAGATACGCAGTATTTT
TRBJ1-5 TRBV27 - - CASSKTRSGIQPQHF TGTGCCAGCTCTAAGACCCGCTCAGGTATTCAGCCCCAGCATTTT
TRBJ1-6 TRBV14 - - CASSHSGFRLHF TGTGCCAGCAGCCATTCAGGGTTTCGCCTCCACTTT